This T cell receptor (beta chain) was captured in a study of shared clonotypes between healthy human individuals. Findings and caveats of the study: When compared with the clonotypes that were shared by all four sorted-subset donors, the non-shared clonotypes turned out to have lower generation probabilities. Sampling included only blood; tissue repertoires likely differ.

Cells designated naive CD8 were CD45RO-negative and were positively selected for CCR7, with terminally differentiated effector memory CD45RA+ cells excluded. Using immunoSEQ multiplex PCR, the repertoire was profiled, and TCRdb retains in-frame clones only, with some absent. Found here are approximately 1.9 million clones, around 93% of them singletons; the top ten hold less than 2%. The count of this clone is one. Its matching antigen is unknown. V was clipped by 4 bases and J by 5 bases, with 21 bases between them. This CDR3 is 16 amino acids long. Specimen: naive CD8+ T cells from PBMCs. This TCR was recovered from a man aged 18 to 30 in good health. Some clones in this sample may be carry-over from other donors' samples. This chain joins TRBV23-1 and TRBJ2-7; D is uncertain. TRBV23-1 is filed as an ORF, its function uncertain. For the CDR3, the DNA is TGCGCCAGCAGTCGTCTAGGGCTTTTATTGTCCGACGAGCAGTACTTC. It encodes CASSRLGLLLSDEQYF.